This TCR beta chain is from a study of radiotherapy plus CTLA-4 blockade in lung cancer. Study-wide results and limits: Radiotherapy with ipilimumab was followed by blood expansion of tumor-derived clones. Alongside interferon-beta, early blood T cell clone dynamics were reportedly the best predictor of response.

Chemo-refractory metastatic non-small-cell lung cancer patients were treated with focal radiation plus CTLA-4 blockade with ipilimumab. Here immunoSEQ multiplex PCR was the method, and the copy in TCRdb shows in-frame clones only, minus some. The sample has approximately 30,000 clones, more than 80% seen once. Of note for this clone: What it binds is unknown.

V shed 0 bases and J shed 9 bases, with 9 bases lying between them. This CDR3 comprises 13 residues. The germline V gene encodes CDR1 LGHNA and CDR2 YSLEER. The chain uses TRBV4-3 and TRBJ2-4, with D unclear. Sequenced here: peripheral blood, sampled from a patient treated with radiotherapy plus ipilimumab. The receptor comes from a human donor with non-small cell lung cancer that progressed on radiotherapy plus ipilimumab. The CDR3 spells CASSQDDTAIQYF. DNA of the CDR3: TGCGCCAGCAGCCAAGACGACACGGCCATTCAGTACTTC.